Each of the 32 T cell receptor beta chains below was sequenced from the same sample in a study of cytomegalovirus exposure and HLA in healthy donors. The repertoire was sequenced with immunoSEQ multiplex PCR; TCRdb's copy has only in-frame clones and lacks some. The sample yields approximately 230,000 clones, roughly 84% seen once. The sample was PBMCs. The source is a man aged 18 to 35 in good health and CMV-seropositive.

The chain employs TRBV29-1 and TRBJ1-4; tentative D call: TRBD1 (5 bases). The CDR3 has 13 residues. The V end lost 3 bases, the J end lost 8 bases, and 13 bases lay between the germline ends. Germline CDR1 reads SQVTM; CDR2 reads ANQGSEA. CDR3 sequence (DNA): TGCAGCGTTGACCGGGGCCTTGGGGAAAAACTGTTTTTT. Residues: CSVDRGLGEKLFF.

The rearrangement joins TRBV5-1 to TRBJ2-3; 7 bases agree with TRBD2. Germline CDR1 SGHRS, CDR2 YFSETQ. The CDR3 extends over 14 amino acids. V shed 4 bases, J shed 2 bases, and the junction held 4 bases outside the gene matches. The CDR3: CASSPTSTTDTQYF. CDR3 in DNA: TGCGCCAGCAGCCCGACTAGCACCACAGATACGCAGTATTTT.

The chain recombines TRBV6-1 with TRBJ2-7; 11 positions agree with TRBD2. V lost 1 base and J lost 6; bases outside the gene matches: 5. This CDR3 spans 15 amino acids. From germline, CDR1 is MNHNS and CDR2 SASEGT. CDR3 bases: TGTGCCAGCAGTGAAGTAGCGGGAGGGCGGGGCGAGCAGTACTTC. The encoded protein is CASSEVAGGRGEQYF.

This CDR3 reads CASSSPTSGRSYNEQFF. The CDR3 DNA sequence: TGTGCCAGCAGCTCCCCGACTAGCGGGAGATCCTACAATGAGCAGTTCTTC. The genes are TRBV13 and TRBJ2-1, with 12 positions matching TRBD2. The CDR3 is 17 residues long. Germline V lookup: CDR1 PRHDT, CDR2 FYEKMQ (reference sequence). The ends lost 4 bases at V and 1 base at J; junction bases unmatched: 5. Filled out from reference TRBV13 and TRBJ2-1, the complete variable domain reads AAGVIQSPRHLIKEKRETATLKCYPIPRHDTVYWYQQGPGQDPQFLISFYEKMQSDKGSIPDRFSAQQFSDYHSELNMSSLELGDSALYFCASSSPTSGRSYNEQFFGPGTRLTVL.

The chain links TRBV7-9 to TRBJ2-5; 7 bases line up with TRBD2. CDR3 length equals 14 residues. The V gene's germline CDR1 is SEHNR and CDR2 FQNEAQ (reference sequence). V lost 6 bases, J lost 5 bases, and 9 bases stayed unmatched. The CDR3 reads CASSSSGAWETQYF. The CDR3 DNA reads TGTGCCAGCAGTTCCAGCGGGGCTTGGGAGACCCAGTACTTC.

This chain links TRBV9 with TRBJ2-3; 9 positions agree with TRBD2. Germline assignment: CDR1 SGDLS and CDR2 YYNGEE. The CDR3 consists of 16 residues. V was pared by 4 bases and J by 3 bases, with 9 bases of the junction left unmatched. DNA for the CDR3: TGTGCCAGCAGCCTGGGACTAGCCGGAGATACAGATACGCAGTATTTT. This sequence encodes CASSLGLAGDTDTQYF.

This chain connects TRBV27 to TRBJ2-4; D is unclear. Germline lookup yields CDR1 MNHEY and CDR2 SMNVEV (reference sequence). V was clipped by 2 bases and J by 2 bases, with 4 bases between them. This CDR3 has 13 residues. The CDR3 protein is CASSLDTKNIQYF. CDR3 bases: TGTGCCAGCAGTTTAGATACCAAAAACATTCAGTACTTC.

CDR3 DNA sequence: TGTGCCAGCAGTTACGATCTCCAAGAGACCCAGTACTTC. Translating it yields CASSYDLQETQYF. The V and J genes are TRBV6-5 and TRBJ2-5; no reliable D call. This CDR3 region has 13 residues. Germline CDR1 and CDR2: MNHEY and SVGAGI. V lost 2 bases, J lost 1 base, and 5 bases lay in between.

The chain joins TRBV19 to TRBJ1-1; D ambiguous. The V gene lost 5 bases and the J gene lost 4 bases, with 14 bases spanning the gap. The germline CDR1 and CDR2 sequences are LNHDA and SQIVND (reference sequence). The length of the CDR3 is 14 residues. DNA for the CDR3: TGTGCCAGTAGTGCGGACCGAGACGTCACTGAAGCTTTCTTT. Translating it yields CASSADRDVTEAFF.

The rearrangement uses TRBV5-1 and TRBJ2-7; a possible D gene is TRBD2 (6 bases). The CDR3 runs to 16 residues. V was clipped by 4 bases and J by 0 bases, with 17 bases between them. The V gene's germline CDR1 is SGHRS and CDR2 YFSETQ. In DNA, the CDR3 is TGCGCCAGCAGCATGTACGGGACTCCCTCCTCCTACGAGCAGTACTTC. It yields the protein CASSMYGTPSSYEQYF.

The chain joins TRBV28 to TRBJ2-7; maybe TRBD1 (6 bases). Per the germline V gene, CDR1 is MDHEN and CDR2 is SYDVKM. CDR3 size: 14 residues. V was shortened by 6 bases and J by 5 bases, with 17 bases between the two germline ends. CDR3: CASREQGRFHEQYF. The CDR3 nucleotides read TGTGCCAGCAGGGAACAGGGTAGGTTCCACGAGCAGTACTTC.

The chain employs TRBV6-1 and TRBJ2-3; D uncertain. V lost 6 bases and J lost 4, with 17 bases in between. Per the germline V gene, CDR1 is MNHNS and CDR2 is SASEGT. The CDR3 extends over 15 amino acids. The CDR3 reads CASRPGRLGPDTQYF. In nucleotides, the CDR3 is TGTGCCAGCAGGCCCGGAAGATTGGGCCCAGATACGCAGTATTTT.

This clone is a singleton in its sample. The chain has TRBV27 and TRBJ1-1; 11 bases line up with TRBD1. J gave up 4 bases and V 5 bases, and 9 bases lay outside the gene matches. The CDR3 runs 16 residues. From germline, CDR1 is MNHEY and CDR2 SMNVEV (reference sequence). In nucleotides, the CDR3 is TGTGCCAGCAGTCTAGCCGGGACAGGGGGGAGCACTGAAGCTTTCTTT. It yields the protein CASSLAGTGGSTEAFF.

The rearrangement uses TRBV6-6 and TRBJ2-1, with D possibly TRBD2 on 6 matching bases. Trimming pared 4 bases from V and 9 bases from J, leaving 16 bases between. CDR3 length equals 14 residues. The germline V gene encodes CDR1 MNHNY and CDR2 SVGAGI (reference sequence). This chain's CDR3 is CASSSSAHGGEQFF. CDR3 nucleotide sequence: TGTGCCAGCAGTTCCAGCGCGCACGGGGGTGAGCAGTTCTTC.

This chain connects TRBV18 to TRBJ1-2; 7 bases are shared with TRBD1. Trimming cost V 3 bases and J 0 bases; bases outside gene matches: 4. This CDR3 is 15 amino acids long. Germline V gene lookup returns CDR1 KGHSH and CDR2 LQKENI. The CDR3 loop is CASSPQTGTNYGYTF. The CDR3 nucleotides read TGTGCCAGCTCACCCCAGACAGGGACTAACTATGGCTACACCTTC. The complete variable domain, with remaining parts taken from reference TRBV18 and TRBJ1-2, reads NAGVMQNPRHLVRRRGQEARLRCSPMKGHSHVYWYRQLPEEGLKFMVYLQKENIIDESGMPKERFSAEFPKEGPSILRIQQVVRGDSAAYFCASSPQTGTNYGYTFGSGTRLTVV.

The V and J genes are TRBV7-9 and TRBJ2-7, with D unclear. The germline V gene encodes CDR1 SEHNR and CDR2 FQNEAQ (reference sequence). V was clipped by 1 base and J by 0 bases, with 7 bases between them. The CDR3 loop spans 14 amino acids. CDR3 amino acids: CASSLGLSSYEQYF. CDR3 DNA: TGTGCCAGCAGCTTAGGTCTCAGCTCCTACGAGCAGTACTTC.

This rearrangement joins TRBV9 to TRBJ2-2; 8 positions match TRBD2. The V and J ends lost 7 bases and 6 bases, in that order; junction bases with no gene match: 2. The CDR3 length is 12 residues. Germline CDR1 reads SGDLS; CDR2 reads YYNGEE. CDR3 coding DNA: TGTGCCAGCGGGCGGGAGGCCGGGGAGCTGTTTTTT. It translates to CASGREAGELFF.

The chain is built from TRBV5-1 and TRBJ1-2; no firm D call. V lost 0 bases and J 0 bases, leaving 9 bases between the germline ends. This CDR3 has 15 residues. Germline CDR1 reads SGHRS; CDR2 reads YFSETQ. The chain's CDR3 is CASSLAPPANYGYTF. The CDR3 nucleotides read TGCGCCAGCAGCTTGGCCCCACCAGCTAACTATGGCTACACCTTC.

The rearrangement joins TRBV30 to TRBJ2-7; 10 positions agree with TRBD1. After removal of 2 bases from V and 4 bases from J, the junction contained 11 bases not matched to a gene. CDR1 is GTSNPN and CDR2 is SVGIG in the germline V gene (reference sequence). The CDR3 length is 16 residues. The CDR3 here is CAWSNIYGTGDYEQYF. The CDR3 DNA reads TGTGCCTGGAGTAATATTTACGGGACAGGGGATTACGAGCAGTACTTC.

V and J are TRBV11-2 and TRBJ2-5; 8 bases match TRBD2. This CDR3 is built from 15 residues. The V segment lost 4 bases and the J segment 4 bases; nucleotides outside the gene matches: 8. CDR1 and CDR2 (germline): SGHAT, FQNNGV. In nucleotides, the CDR3 is TGTGCCAGCAGCTCAATAGGGCTAGCGGGAGAGACCCAGTACTTC. It yields the protein CASSSIGLAGETQYF.

The chain is built from TRBV7-2 and TRBJ2-7, with 8 bases fitting TRBD2. Germline V gives CDR1 SGHTA, CDR2 FQGNSA. V shed 5 bases, J shed 3 bases, and the junction held 18 bases outside the gene matches. The CDR3 has 18 amino acids. The CDR3 nucleotides are TGTGCCAGCAGCCCATCCTCTCCCCAGTTGGCGGGAGGCTACGAGCAGTACTTC. Amino acid sequence: CASSPSSPQLAGGYEQYF.

The chain couples TRBV5-4 to TRBJ2-1; D is undetermined. The length of the CDR3 is 11 residues. CDR1 is SGHNT and CDR2 is YYREEE in the germline V gene (reference sequence). Trimming removed 2 bases from V and 7 bases from J, with 4 bases in between. The CDR3 region has the DNA TGTGCCAGCAGCTTTCATAATGAGCAGTTCTTC. This gives the protein CASSFHNEQFF.

This chain joins TRBV15 and TRBJ1-1; 7 bases align to TRBD1. The CDR3 runs to 15 residues. Germline loops: CDR1 LNHNV, CDR2 YYDKDF (reference sequence). After removal of 3 bases from V and 5 bases from J, the junction contained 9 bases not matched to a gene. In DNA, the CDR3 is TGTGCCACCAGCAGGGGGTCCGACAGGGCGACTGAAGCTTTCTTT. Its translation: CATSRGSDRATEAFF.

The CDR3: CASSGGQVDNEQFF. CDR3 DNA: TGTGCCAGCAGCGGGGGACAGGTGGACAATGAGCAGTTCTTC. This chain uses TRBV5-4 with TRBJ2-1; 8 nucleotides align to TRBD1. The CDR3 covers 14 residues. Germline CDR1 and CDR2: SGHNT and YYREEE (reference sequence). Trimming removed 4 bases from V and 5 bases from J; junction bases left unmatched: 5. Using reference TRBV5-4 and TRBJ2-1 for the parts outside the CDR3, the full variable domain is ETGVTQSPTHLIKTRGQQVTLRCSSQSGHNTVSWYQQALGQGPQFIFQYYREEENGRGNFPPRFSGLQFPNYSSELNVNALELDDSALYLCASSGGQVDNEQFFGPGTRLTVL.

This clone was counted a few times. This chain joins TRBV28 and TRBJ1-4; D perhaps matches TRBD1 (6 bases). From germline, CDR1 is MDHEN and CDR2 SYDVKM. CDR3 length: 14 residues. Trimming removed 10 bases at V and 7 bases at J, with 19 bases between. CDR3 sequence: CAIKGSQGAEKLFF. The CDR3 DNA sequence: TGTGCCATCAAAGGGTCACAGGGCGCTGAAAAACTGTTTTTT.

The rearrangement joins TRBV5-1 to TRBJ2-7; D might be TRBD1 (6 bases). The CDR3 sequence is 15 residues long. Germline values: CDR1 SGHRS, CDR2 YFSETQ. V dropped 1 base and J dropped 0 bases, with 11 bases sitting between them. For the CDR3, the DNA is TGCGCCAGCAGCTTGTTTACAGGGAGCTCCTACGAGCAGTACTTC. Translating gives CASSLFTGSSYEQYF. Complete variable domain (other parts from reference TRBV5-1 and TRBJ2-7): KAGVTQTPRYLIKTRGQQVTLSCSPISGHRSVSWYQQTPGQGLQFLFEYFSETQRNKGNFPGRFSGRQFSNSRSEMNVSTLELGDSALYLCASSLFTGSSYEQYFGPGTRLTVT.

The rearrangement uses TRBV6-4 and TRBJ2-7; the match to TRBD2 covers 9 bases. The CDR3 extends over 15 amino acids. V dropped 6 bases and J dropped 0; count of bases not matched to a gene: 6. Germline V CDR1 and CDR2: MRHNA, SNTAGT. CDR3 region: CASRGLAASSYEQYF. For the CDR3, the DNA is TGTGCCAGCAGGGGACTAGCCGCGAGCTCCTACGAGCAGTACTTC.

The CDR3 reads CASRTATNEKLFF. The CDR3 nucleotides are TGTGCCAGCAGGACAGCAACTAATGAAAAACTGTTTTTT. The V gene is TRBV6-1, the J gene TRBJ1-4, with D possibly being TRBD1 (5 bases). CDR3 length: 13 amino acids. Germline V lookup: CDR1 MNHNS, CDR2 SASEGT. The V end lost 6 bases, the J end lost 0 bases, and 5 bases lay between the germline ends.

The V gene is TRBV30, the J gene TRBJ2-3, with TRBD2 matching over 10 bases. J lost 5 bases, V lost 5 bases, and 19 bases had no gene match. Germline lookup yields CDR1 GTSNPN and CDR2 SVGIG (reference sequence). The CDR3 contains 18 residues. The CDR3 loop is CAWSARSASGRGGDTQYF. The CDR3, as DNA: TGTGCCTGGTCTGCGCGTTCGGCTAGCGGGAGAGGTGGAGATACGCAGTATTTT.

V is TRBV5-6 and J is TRBJ1-1, with D hard to call. Per germline, CDR1 SGHDT and CDR2 YYEEEE. CDR3 length: 18 amino acids. Trimming left V 2 bases short and J 0 bases short, with 20 bases between. The CDR3 DNA sequence: TGTGCCAGCAGCTTCTATGAGGCTTCCCCGAGGATGAACACTGAAGCTTTCTTT. Protein sequence: CASSFYEASPRMNTEAFF.

This chain links TRBV28 with TRBJ1-5; a weak D match, TRBD1 (5 bases). CDR1 is MDHEN, CDR2 SYDVKM, per germline. V lost 6 bases and J 4 bases, leaving 10 bases between the germline ends. The CDR3 sequence is 13 residues long. The CDR3 bases are TGTGCCAGCAGGGGGGATCCAAATCAGCCCCAGCATTTT. This translates into CASRGDPNQPQHF.

In nucleotides, the CDR3 is TGTGCCAGCACCACCGGGGGGTGGAACGAGCAGTACTTC. Translated, it gives CASTTGGWNEQYF. This chain joins TRBV5-6 and TRBJ2-7, with 7 positions matching TRBD2. Unmatched junction bases numbered 8, after V lost 6 bases and J lost 5 bases. The germline gives CDR1 SGHDT, CDR2 YYEEEE. This CDR3 region has 13 residues.